Reported below is one T cell receptor (beta chain). The entry originates in a study of blood T cell repertoires in COVID-19. As for the study in general: From the United States, Italy and Spain came samples of acute and convalescent COVID-19. The cDNA or gDNA used as material had been derived from T cells, B-cell-depleted T cells, or PBMCs.

How the authors handled the data: The authors estimated nucleated cell counts from reference gene primer amplification. Using immunoSEQ multiplex PCR, the repertoire was profiled, and TCRdb retains in-frame clones only, with some absent. V and J calls and clone size are as listed in that table; D and trimming were resolved from the DNA. The data contain 100,000 or so clones, about four fifths of them seen just once; the ten biggest clones take up approximately 15%. Germline lookup yields CDR1 LGHDT and CDR2 YNNKEL (reference sequence). Trimming took off 4 bases at V and 6 bases at J, with 10 bases between the two ends. The CDR3 spans 14 residues.

Sequenced sample: peripheral blood. This TCR came from a woman aged 60-75 years with acute or convalescent COVID-19. The chain couples TRBV3-1 (or the pseudogene TRBV3-2) to TRBJ1-6; D uncertain. The CDR3 sequence is CASSPGVINSPLHF. CDR3 coding DNA: TGTGCCAGCAGCCCCGGGGTAATTAATTCACCCCTCCACTTT.